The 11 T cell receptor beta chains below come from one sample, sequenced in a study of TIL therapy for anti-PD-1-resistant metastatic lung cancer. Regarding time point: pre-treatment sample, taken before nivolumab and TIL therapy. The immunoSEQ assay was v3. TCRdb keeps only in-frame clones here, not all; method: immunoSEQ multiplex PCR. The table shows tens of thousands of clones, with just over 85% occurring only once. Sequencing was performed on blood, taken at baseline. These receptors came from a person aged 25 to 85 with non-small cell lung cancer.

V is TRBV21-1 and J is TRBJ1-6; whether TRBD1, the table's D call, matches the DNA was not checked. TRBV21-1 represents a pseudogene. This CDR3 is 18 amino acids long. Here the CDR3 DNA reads TGTGCCAGCAGCAAAAATCCCCAGACAGAAGAGGATAATTCACCCCTCCACTTT. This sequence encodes CASSKNPQTEEDNSPLHF.

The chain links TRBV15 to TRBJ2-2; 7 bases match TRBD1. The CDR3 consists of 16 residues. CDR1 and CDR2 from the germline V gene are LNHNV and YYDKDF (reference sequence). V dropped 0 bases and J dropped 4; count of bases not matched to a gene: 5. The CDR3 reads CATSRDQNRGTGELFF. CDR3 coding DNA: TGTGCCACCAGCAGAGATCAGAACAGGGGCACCGGGGAGCTGTTTTTT. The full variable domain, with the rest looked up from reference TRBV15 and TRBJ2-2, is DAMVIQNPRYQVTQFGKPVTLSCSQTLNHNVMYWYQQKSSQAPKLLFHYYDKDFNNEADTPDNFQSRRPNTSFCFLDIRSPGLGDTAMYLCATSRDQNRGTGELFFGEGSRLTVL.

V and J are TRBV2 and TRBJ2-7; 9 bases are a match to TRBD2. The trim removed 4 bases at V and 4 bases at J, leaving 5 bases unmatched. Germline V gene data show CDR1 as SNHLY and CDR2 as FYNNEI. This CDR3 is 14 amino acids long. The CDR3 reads CASSGGSGRYEQYF. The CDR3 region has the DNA TGTGCCAGCAGTGGCGGTAGCGGGAGATACGAGCAGTACTTC.

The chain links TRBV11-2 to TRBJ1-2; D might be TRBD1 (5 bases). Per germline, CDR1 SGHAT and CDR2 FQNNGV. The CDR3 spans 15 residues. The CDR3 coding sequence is TGTGCTATCGGCCCCTGGGGGGGGACTAACTATGGCTACACCTTC. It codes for CAIGPWGGTNYGYTF.

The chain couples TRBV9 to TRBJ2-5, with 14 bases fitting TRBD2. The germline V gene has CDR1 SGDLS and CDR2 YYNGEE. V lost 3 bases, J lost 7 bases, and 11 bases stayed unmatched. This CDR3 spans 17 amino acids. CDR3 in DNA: TGTGCCAGCAGCGCCGGGACTAGCGGGGGCCAGGGGGGGACCCAGTACTTC. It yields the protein CASSAGTSGGQGGTQYF.

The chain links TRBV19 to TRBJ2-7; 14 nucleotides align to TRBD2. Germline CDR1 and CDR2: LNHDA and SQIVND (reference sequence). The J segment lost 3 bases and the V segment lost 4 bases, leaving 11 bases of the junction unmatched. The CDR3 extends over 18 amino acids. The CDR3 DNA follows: TGTGCCAGTAGTAGGGTCCCGGGACTAGCGGGGGCGGACTACGAGCAGTACTTC. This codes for CASSRVPGLAGADYEQYF.

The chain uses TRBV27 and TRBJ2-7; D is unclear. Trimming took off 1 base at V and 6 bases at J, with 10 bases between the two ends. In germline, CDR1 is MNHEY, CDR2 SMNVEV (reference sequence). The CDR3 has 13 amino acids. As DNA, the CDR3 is TGTGCCAGCAGTTTATATCCAGACTCCGAGCAGTACTTC. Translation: CASSLYPDSEQYF.

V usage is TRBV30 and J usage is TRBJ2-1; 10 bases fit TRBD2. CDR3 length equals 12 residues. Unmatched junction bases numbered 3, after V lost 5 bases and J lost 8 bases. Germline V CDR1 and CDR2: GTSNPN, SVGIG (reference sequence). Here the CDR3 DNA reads TGTGCCTGGTCCCTAGCGGGAGATGAGCAGTTCTTC. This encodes CAWSLAGDEQFF.

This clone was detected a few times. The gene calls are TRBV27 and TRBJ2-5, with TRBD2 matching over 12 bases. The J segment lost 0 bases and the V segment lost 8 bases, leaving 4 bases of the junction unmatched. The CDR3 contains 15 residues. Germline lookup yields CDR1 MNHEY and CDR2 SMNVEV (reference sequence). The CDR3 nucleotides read TGTGCCAGCGGCAGACTAGCGGGGGACCAAGAGACCCAGTACTTC. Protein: CASGRLAGDQETQYF.

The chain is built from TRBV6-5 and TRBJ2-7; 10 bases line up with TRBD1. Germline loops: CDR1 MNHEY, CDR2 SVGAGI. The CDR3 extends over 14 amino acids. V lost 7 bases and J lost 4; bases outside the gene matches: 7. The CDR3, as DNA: TGTGCCAGCAAAGAATGGACAGGGGGTTACGAGCAGTACTTC. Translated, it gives CASKEWTGGYEQYF.

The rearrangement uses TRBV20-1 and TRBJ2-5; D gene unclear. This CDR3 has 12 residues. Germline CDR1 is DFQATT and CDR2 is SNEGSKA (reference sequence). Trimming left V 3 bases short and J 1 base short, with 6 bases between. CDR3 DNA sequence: TGCAGTGCTAGTCCAACCCAAGAGACCCAGTACTTC. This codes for CSASPTQETQYF.